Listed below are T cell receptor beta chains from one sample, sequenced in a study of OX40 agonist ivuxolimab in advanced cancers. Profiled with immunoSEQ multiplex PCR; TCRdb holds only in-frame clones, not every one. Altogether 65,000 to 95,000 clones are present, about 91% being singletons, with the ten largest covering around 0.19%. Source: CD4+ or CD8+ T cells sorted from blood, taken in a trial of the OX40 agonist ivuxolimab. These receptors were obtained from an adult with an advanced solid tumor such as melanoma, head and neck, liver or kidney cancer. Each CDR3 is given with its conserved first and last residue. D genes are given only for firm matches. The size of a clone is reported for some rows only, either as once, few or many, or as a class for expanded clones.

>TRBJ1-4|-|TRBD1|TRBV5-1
TGCGCCAGCAGCTGGGCCGGGACAGGGGAGGAAAAACTGTTTTTT
CASSWAGTGEEKLFF
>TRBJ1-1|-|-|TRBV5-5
TGTGCCAGCAGCTACAATGGGGGGGCTTTCTTT
CASSYNGGAFF
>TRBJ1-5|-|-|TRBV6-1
TGTGCCAGCAGTGAAAGGCAGGGAGGGCAGCCCCAGCATTTT
CASSERQGGQPQHF
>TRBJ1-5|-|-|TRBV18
TGTGCCAGCTCGCCGGGCAGCAATCAGCCCCAGCATTTT
CASSPGSNQPQHF
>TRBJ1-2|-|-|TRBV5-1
TGCGCCAGCAGCCCGAATGTTGTAGCTAACTATGGCTACACCTTC
CASSPNVVANYGYTF
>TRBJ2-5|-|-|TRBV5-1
TGCGCCAGCAGCTTGGGGTTCACTGGGTACCAAGAGACCCAGTACTTC
CASSLGFTGYQETQYF
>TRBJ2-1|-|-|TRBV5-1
TGCGCCAGCAGCTTGGGGGACGTTTACAATGAGCAGTTCTTC
CASSLGDVYNEQFF
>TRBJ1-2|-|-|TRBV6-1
TGTGCCAGCAGTGGAAGCTGGGCCGGATGGGGCTACACCTTC
CASSGSWAGWGYTF
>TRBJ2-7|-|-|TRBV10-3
TGTGCCATCAGTCCCGGGACGGCCCTCTACGAGCAGTACTTC
CAISPGTALYEQYF
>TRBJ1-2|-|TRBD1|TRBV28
TGTGCCAGCAGTTTATCCCGACAGGGTAACTATGGCTACACCTTC
CASSLSRQGNYGYTF
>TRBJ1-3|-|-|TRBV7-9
TGTGCCAGCAGCCAGAGGCAGATCAACCTCTCTGGAAACACCATATATTTT
CASSQRQINLSGNTIYF
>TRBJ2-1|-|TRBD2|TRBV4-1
TGCGCCAGCAGCCAAGAGGGGACGGGAGGGATGTACAATGAGCAGTTCTTC
CASSQEGTGGMYNEQFF
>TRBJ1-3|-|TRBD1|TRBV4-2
TGTGCCAGCAGCCTTGGGACAGGGGGAAACACCATATATTTT
CASSLGTGGNTIYF
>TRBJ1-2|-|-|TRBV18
TGTGCCAGCACAAGTCGGGGGGGCTATGGCTACACCTTC
CASTSRGGYGYTF
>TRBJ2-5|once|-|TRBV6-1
TGTGCCAGCAGCCGGGGACGGTCCCAAGAGACCCAGTACTTC
CASSRGRSQETQYF
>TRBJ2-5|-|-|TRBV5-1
TGCGCCAGCGGCCAAGGGGGAATTGAGACCCAGTACTTC
CASGQGGIETQYF
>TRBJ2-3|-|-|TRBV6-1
TGTGCCAGCACCAGATACGGACACAGCACAGATACGCAGTATTTT
CASTRYGHSTDTQYF
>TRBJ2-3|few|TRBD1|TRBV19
TGTGCCAGTAGCCGAGAGCACGGGGACAGGGGGCTGGAAGATACGCAGTATTTT
CASSREHGDRGLEDTQYF
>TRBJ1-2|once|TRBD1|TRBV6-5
TGTGCCAGCAGTTACACGGGACAGGGGAACTATGGCTACACCTTC
CASSYTGQGNYGYTF
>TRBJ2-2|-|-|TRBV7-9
TGTGCCAGCACCCTTTCTTCCTTGACAACAGGGTTGGCCGGGGAGCTGTTTTTT
CASTLSSLTTGLAGELFF
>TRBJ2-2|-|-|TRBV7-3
TGTGCCAGCAGCTTAAGGGCCGGAGGTCCTACCGGGGAGCTGTTTTTT
CASSLRAGGPTGELFF
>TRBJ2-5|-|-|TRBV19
TGTGCCAGTAGTATCCCCGGACGGCAAGAGACCCAGTACTTC
CASSIPGRQETQYF
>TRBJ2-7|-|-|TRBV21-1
TGTGCCAGCAGCAAAAGCGGGGCCGCGTGCGAGCAGTACTTC
CASSKSGAACEQYF
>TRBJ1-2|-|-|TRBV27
TGTGCCAGCAGTCCCGGGACGGCAGCTAACTATGGCTACACCTTC
CASSPGTAANYGYTF
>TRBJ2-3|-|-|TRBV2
TGTGCCAGCAGTTCGAAGCTTTATCAGGGTTCTCCAGATACGCAGTATTTT
CASSSKLYQGSPDTQYF
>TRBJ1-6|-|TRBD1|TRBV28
TGTGCCAGCTCAGGGGGCAAATCACCCCTCCACTTT
CASSGGKSPLHF
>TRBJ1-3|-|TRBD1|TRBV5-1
TGCGCCAGCAGCCTCCGGACAGGCACCTCTGGAAACACCATATATTTT
CASSLRTGTSGNTIYF
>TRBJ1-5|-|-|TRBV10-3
TGTGCCATCAGTGAGCTAAGGGGCAATCAGCCCCAGCATTTT
CAISELRGNQPQHF
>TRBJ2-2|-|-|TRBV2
TGTGCCAGCAGGAAGGACGGGAACACCGGGGAGCTGTTTTTT
CASRKDGNTGELFF
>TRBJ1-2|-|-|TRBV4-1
TGCGCCAGCAGCCAACAGGGAGTTAATTATGGCTACACCTTC
CASSQQGVNYGYTF
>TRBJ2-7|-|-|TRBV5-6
TGTGCCAGCAGCCAAACAAGCTACGAGCAGTACTTC
CASSQTSYEQYF
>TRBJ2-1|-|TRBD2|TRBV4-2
TGTGCCAGCAAAGCGGGAGCCCAAACGGGGCCGTACAATGAGCAGTTCTTC
CASKAGAQTGPYNEQFF
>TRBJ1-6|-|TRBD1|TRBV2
TGTGCCAGCATAAAACAGGGGGTATCGAACCTCCACTTT
CASIKQGVSNLHF
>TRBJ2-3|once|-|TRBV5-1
TGCGCCAGCAGAAGCCAAGACACAGATACGCAGTATTTT
CASRSQDTDTQYF
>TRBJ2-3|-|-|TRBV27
TGTGCCAGCAGGACGAGCACAGATACGCAGTATTTT
CASRTSTDTQYF
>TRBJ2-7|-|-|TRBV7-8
TGTGCCAGCAGCGAACAGGGGGGGGCCTACGAGCAGTACTTC
CASSEQGGAYEQYF
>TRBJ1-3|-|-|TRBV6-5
TGTGCCAGCAGTTACTCGGCCGGGACTGGAAACACCATATATTTT
CASSYSAGTGNTIYF
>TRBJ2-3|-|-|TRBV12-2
TGTGCAAGTCGCGGAAAGTACTTACCTAGCACAGATACGCAGTATTTT
CASRGKYLPSTDTQYF
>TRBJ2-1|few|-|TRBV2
TGTGCCACTTCAAGCGGTAGTGTTCGGTACAATGAGCAGTTCTTC
CATSSGSVRYNEQFF
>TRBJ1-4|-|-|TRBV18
TGTGCCAGCTCCACCGTTTTCCACGAAAAACTGTTTTTT
CASSTVFHEKLFF
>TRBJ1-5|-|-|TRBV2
TGTGCCAGCAGTGGGGCACTTAGCAATCAGCCCCAGCATTTT
CASSGALSNQPQHF
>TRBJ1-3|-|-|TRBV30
TGTGCCTGGAGTCCAATCGGAAACACCATATATTTT
CAWSPIGNTIYF
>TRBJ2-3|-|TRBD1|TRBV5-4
TGTGCCAGCAGCTTGTCCAGGGGGAGTGCAGATACGCAGTATTTT
CASSLSRGSADTQYF
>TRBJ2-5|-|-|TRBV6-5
TGTGCCAGCAGTTACGGGGAGACCCAGTACTTC
CASSYGETQYF
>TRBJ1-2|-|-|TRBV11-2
TGTGCCAGCAGCGCACAGGGTTCCAACTATGGCTACACCTTC
CASSAQGSNYGYTF
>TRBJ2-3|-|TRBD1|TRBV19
TGTGCCAGCCGGACAGGGGGCTCGGATACGCAGTATTTT
CASRTGGSDTQYF
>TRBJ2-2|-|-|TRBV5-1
TGCGCCAGCCGGACAGGCGGGGTGGCCGGGGAGCTGTTTTTT
CASRTGGVAGELFF